The present T cell receptor (beta chain) was sequenced within a study of identical twins. This CDR3 spans 16 amino acids. Trimming pared 1 base from V and 2 bases from J, leaving 16 bases between. From germline, CDR1 is DFQATT and CDR2 SNEGSKA (reference sequence). TCRdb called the 5' RACE reads again in MiXCR, with one record for every CDR3 protein. The table records under 250,000 distinct CDR3 sequences, around 8.1% of them present only once. This clonotype was counted many times. A further study also used this sample, focusing on yellow fever vaccine responses in identical twins.

This clonotype was sampled from a woman aged 18-35 years in good health. Sequenced input: memory (CD45RO+) T cells sorted from blood. This rearrangement joins TRBV20-1 to TRBJ2-3, with D hard to call. CDR3 sequence: CSARVGRAQVTDTQYF. In DNA, the CDR3 is TGCAGTGCTAGAGTAGGGCGAGCACAAGTCACAGATACGCAGTATTTT.